The present T cell receptor beta chain was sequenced within a study of T cells after posttransplantation cyclophosphamide. General study findings and limits: Donor-recipient repertoire similarity was low at 1-2 months, rising over year one.

Only in-frame clones appear in the TCRdb table, and some are missing; sequencing was by immunoSEQ multiplex PCR. The sample is made up of some 31,000 clones, none counted only once. This clone was seen at least ten times. Its antigen is unknown. Deletions cut 2 bases from V and 2 bases from J, with 13 bases between. The CDR3 runs to 15 residues. CDR1 is MNHEY and CDR2 is SVGEGT in the germline V gene. The sequence was obtained from a woman in her thirties in good health and a related stem cell transplant donor. The sample comprised PBMCs. The gene calls are TRBV6-2 or TRBV6-3 and TRBJ2-7, with D possibly being TRBD1 (6 bases). The CDR3 sequence is CASSYEQGAAYEQYF. The DNA for the CDR3 is TGTGCCAGCAGTTACGAACAGGGAGCAGCCTACGAGCAGTACTTC.